This T cell receptor beta chain was documented in a study of T cell changes during pregnancy in multiple sclerosis. Sequencing used immunoSEQ multiplex PCR; TCRdb keeps in-frame clones, though not all of them. The sample holds fewer than 85,000 clones, roughly 92% seen once. In its sample, this clone was seen once. Sequencing was performed on peripheral blood, taken in the second trimester of pregnancy. This TCR came from a female donor with multiple sclerosis, enrolled in a pregnancy study.

The CDR3 loop reads CASRIGILVNEQFF. CDR3 nucleotides: TGCGCCAGCAGGATAGGGATACTAGTTAATGAGCAGTTCTTC. The gene calls are TRBV5-1 and TRBJ2-1; D perhaps matches TRBD2 (5 bases). V lost 5 bases to trimming and J lost 7 bases, with 16 bases between them. The germline CDR1 and CDR2 sequences are SGHRS and YFSETQ. This CDR3 has 14 amino acids.